This note documents a single T cell receptor (beta chain) sequence. Its antigen is as yet unknown. The V segment lost 4 bases and the J segment 6 bases; nucleotides outside the gene matches: 6. There are 13 residues in the CDR3. CDR1 and CDR2 from the germline V gene are SGDLS and YYNGEE. The record originates from a study of cytomegalovirus exposure and HLA in healthy donors. The primer mix had 60 Vbeta and 13 Jbeta primers. Data came from immunoSEQ multiplex PCR; TCRdb stores just in-frame clones and leaves some out. The table records around 94,000 clones, approximately 76% of them present only once. Study outcomes and limitations: Serostatus for CMV was the only available immune exposure information.

Sequencing was performed on PBMCs. The V and J genes are TRBV9 and TRBJ2-7; 8 positions match TRBD2. The sequence derives from a woman aged 55 to 70 in good health and CMV-seropositive. The CDR3 region is CASSLTSGSEQYF. CDR3 bases: TGTGCCAGCAGCTTAACCAGCGGGAGCGAGCAGTACTTC. The whole variable domain, remainder taken from reference TRBV9 and TRBJ2-7, is DSGVTQTPKHLITATGQRVTLRCSPRSGDLSVYWYQQSLDQGLQFLIQYYNGEERAKGNILERFSAQQFPDLHSELNLSSLELGDSALYFCASSLTSGSEQYFGPGTRLTVT.